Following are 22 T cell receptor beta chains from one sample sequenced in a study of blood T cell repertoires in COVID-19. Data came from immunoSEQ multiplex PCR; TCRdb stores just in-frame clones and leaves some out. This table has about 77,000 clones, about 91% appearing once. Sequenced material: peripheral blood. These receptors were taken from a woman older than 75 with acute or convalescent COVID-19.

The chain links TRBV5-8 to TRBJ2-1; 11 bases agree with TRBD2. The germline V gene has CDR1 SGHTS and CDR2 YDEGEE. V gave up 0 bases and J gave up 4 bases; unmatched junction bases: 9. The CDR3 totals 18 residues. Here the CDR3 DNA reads TGTGCCAGCAGCTTGGCCCTAACTAGCGGGGGCAGTTACAATGAGCAGTTCTTC. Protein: CASSLALTSGGSYNEQFF.

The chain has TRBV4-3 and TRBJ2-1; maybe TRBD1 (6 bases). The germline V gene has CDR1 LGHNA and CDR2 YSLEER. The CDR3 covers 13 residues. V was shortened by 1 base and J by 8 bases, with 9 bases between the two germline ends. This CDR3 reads CASSQVGTYEQFF. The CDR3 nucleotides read TGCGCCAGCAGCCAAGTGGGGACATATGAGCAGTTCTTC.

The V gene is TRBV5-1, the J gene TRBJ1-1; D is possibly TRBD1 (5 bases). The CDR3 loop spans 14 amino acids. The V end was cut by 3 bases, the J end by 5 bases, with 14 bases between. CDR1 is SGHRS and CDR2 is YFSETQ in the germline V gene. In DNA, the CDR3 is TGCGCCAGCAGCTGGCAGGGCCTCGGGACTGAAGCTTTCTTT. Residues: CASSWQGLGTEAFF.

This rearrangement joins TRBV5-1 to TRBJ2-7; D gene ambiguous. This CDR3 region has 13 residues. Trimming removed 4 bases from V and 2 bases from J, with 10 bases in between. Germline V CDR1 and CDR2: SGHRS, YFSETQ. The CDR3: CASSLQDTYEQYF. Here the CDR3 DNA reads TGCGCCAGCAGCCTCCAGGATACCTACGAGCAGTACTTC. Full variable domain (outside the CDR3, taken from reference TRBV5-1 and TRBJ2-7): KAGVTQTPRYLIKTRGQQVTLSCSPISGHRSVSWYQQTPGQGLQFLFEYFSETQRNKGNFPGRFSGRQFSNSRSEMNVSTLELGDSALYLCASSLQDTYEQYFGPGTRLTVT.

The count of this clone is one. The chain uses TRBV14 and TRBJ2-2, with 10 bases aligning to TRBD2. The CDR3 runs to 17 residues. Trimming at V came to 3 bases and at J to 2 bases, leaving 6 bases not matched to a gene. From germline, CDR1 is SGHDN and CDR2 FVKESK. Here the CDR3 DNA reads TGTGCCAGCAGCCAGAGGTGGACTAGCGGTAACACCGGGGAGCTGTTTTTT. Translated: CASSQRWTSGNTGELFF. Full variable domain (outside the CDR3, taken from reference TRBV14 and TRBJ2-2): EAGVTQFPSHSVIEKGQTVTLRCDPISGHDNLYWYRRVMGKEIKFLLHFVKESKQDESGMPNNRFLAERTGGTYSTLKVQPAELEDSGVYFCASSQRWTSGNTGELFFGEGSRLTVL.

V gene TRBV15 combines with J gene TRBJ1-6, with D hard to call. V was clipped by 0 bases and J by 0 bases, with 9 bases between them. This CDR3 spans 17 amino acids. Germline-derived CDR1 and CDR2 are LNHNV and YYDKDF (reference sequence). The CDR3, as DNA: TGTGCCACCAGCAGAGAGAGTAGGAGCTCCTATAATTCACCCCTCCACTTT. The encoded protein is CATSRESRSSYNSPLHF.

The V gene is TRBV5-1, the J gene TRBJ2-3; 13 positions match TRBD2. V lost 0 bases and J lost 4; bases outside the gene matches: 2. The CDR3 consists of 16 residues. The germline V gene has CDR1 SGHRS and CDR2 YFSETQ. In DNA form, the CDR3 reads TGCGCCAGCAGCTTGGAACTAGCGGGGGGGGCAGATACGCAGTATTTT. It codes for CASSLELAGGADTQYF.

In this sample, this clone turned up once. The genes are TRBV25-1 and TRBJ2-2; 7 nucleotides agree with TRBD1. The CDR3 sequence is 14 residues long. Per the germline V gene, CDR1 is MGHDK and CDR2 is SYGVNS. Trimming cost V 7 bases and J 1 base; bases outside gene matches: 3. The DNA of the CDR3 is TGTGCCAGCACTAGGACAGGGAACACCGGGGAGCTGTTTTTT. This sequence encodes CASTRTGNTGELFF.

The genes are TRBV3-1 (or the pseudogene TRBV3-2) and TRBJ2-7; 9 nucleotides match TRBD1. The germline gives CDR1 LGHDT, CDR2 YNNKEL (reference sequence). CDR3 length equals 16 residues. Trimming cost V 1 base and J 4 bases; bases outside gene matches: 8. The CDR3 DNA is TGTGCCAGCAGCCAAGGAAAAACAGGGGGCAAGTACGAGCAGTACTTC. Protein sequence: CASSQGKTGGKYEQYF.

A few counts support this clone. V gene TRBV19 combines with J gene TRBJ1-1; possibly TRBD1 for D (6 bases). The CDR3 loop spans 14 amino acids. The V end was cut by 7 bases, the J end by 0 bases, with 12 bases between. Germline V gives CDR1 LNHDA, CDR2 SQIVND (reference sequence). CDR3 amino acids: CASNLDRLNTEAFF. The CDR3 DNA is TGTGCCAGTAATCTTGACAGGTTGAACACTGAAGCTTTCTTT.

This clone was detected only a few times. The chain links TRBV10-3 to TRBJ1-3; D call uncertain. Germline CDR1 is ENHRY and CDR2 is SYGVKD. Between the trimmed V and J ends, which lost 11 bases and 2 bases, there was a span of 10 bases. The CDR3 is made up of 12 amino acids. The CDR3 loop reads CAASTAGNTIYF. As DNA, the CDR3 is TGTGCCGCTTCGACTGCTGGAAACACCATATATTTT.

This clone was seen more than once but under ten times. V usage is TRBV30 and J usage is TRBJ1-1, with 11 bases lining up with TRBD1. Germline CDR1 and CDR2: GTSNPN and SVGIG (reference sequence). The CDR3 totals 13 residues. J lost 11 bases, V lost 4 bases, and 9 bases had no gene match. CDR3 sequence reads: CAWTTDRGQNAFF. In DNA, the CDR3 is TGTGCCTGGACCACGGACAGGGGGCAAAACGCTTTCTTT.

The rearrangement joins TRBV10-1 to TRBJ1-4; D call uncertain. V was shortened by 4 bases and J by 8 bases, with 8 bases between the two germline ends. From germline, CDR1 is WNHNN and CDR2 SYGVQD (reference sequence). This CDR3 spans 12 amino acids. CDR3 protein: CASSAPGEKLFF. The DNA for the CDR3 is TGCGCCAGCAGTGCCCCCGGGGAAAAACTGTTTTTT.

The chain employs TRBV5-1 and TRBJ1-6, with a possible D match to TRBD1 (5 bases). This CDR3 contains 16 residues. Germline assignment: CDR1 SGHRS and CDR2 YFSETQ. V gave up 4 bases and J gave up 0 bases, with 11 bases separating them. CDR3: CASSGTATSYNSPLHF. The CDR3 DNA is TGCGCCAGCAGCGGGACTGCAACCTCCTATAATTCACCCCTCCACTTT.

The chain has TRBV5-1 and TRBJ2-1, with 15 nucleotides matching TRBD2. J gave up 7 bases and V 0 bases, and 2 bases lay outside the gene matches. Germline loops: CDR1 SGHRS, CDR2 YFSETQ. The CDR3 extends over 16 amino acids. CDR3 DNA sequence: TGCGCCAGCAGCTTGGAAGGGACTAGCGGGAGGAATGAGCAGTTCTTC. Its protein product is CASSLEGTSGRNEQFF. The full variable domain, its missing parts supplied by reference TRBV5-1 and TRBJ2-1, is KAGVTQTPRYLIKTRGQQVTLSCSPISGHRSVSWYQQTPGQGLQFLFEYFSETQRNKGNFPGRFSGRQFSNSRSEMNVSTLELGDSALYLCASSLEGTSGRNEQFFGPGTRLTVL.

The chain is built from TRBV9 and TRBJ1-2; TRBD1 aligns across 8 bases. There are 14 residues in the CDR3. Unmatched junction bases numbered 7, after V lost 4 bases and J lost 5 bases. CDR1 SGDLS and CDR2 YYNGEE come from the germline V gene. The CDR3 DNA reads TGTGCCAGCAGCCCAGGGGGCTCTGCGTATGGCTACACCTTC. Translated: CASSPGGSAYGYTF. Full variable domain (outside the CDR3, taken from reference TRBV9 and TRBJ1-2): DSGVTQTPKHLITATGQRVTLRCSPRSGDLSVYWYQQSLDQGLQFLIQYYNGEERAKGNILERFSAQQFPDLHSELNLSSLELGDSALYFCASSPGGSAYGYTFGSGTRLTVV.

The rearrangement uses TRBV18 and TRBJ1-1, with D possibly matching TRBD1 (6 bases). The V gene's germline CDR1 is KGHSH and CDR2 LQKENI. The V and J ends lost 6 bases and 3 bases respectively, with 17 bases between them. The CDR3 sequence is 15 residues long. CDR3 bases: TGTGCCAGCTCGCCAGATAGGGGGAGGGACACTGAAGCTTTCTTT. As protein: CASSPDRGRDTEAFF.

CDR3 sequence (DNA): TGTGCCAGCAGCCAGGGACAGGCACTGGGCTATGGCTACACCTTC. Protein sequence: CASSQGQALGYGYTF. The genes are TRBV7-9 and TRBJ1-2, with TRBD1 identical over 8 bases. The CDR3 totals 15 residues. The ends lost 5 bases at V and 4 bases at J; junction bases unmatched: 9. The germline V gene has CDR1 SEHNR and CDR2 FQNEAQ (reference sequence).

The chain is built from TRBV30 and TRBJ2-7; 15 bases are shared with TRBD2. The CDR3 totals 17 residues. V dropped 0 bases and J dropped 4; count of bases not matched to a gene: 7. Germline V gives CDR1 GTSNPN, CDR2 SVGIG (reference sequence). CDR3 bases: TGTGCCTGGAGTGTCCCCGGACTAGCGGGGGGGTCGTACGAGCAGTACTTC. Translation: CAWSVPGLAGGSYEQYF.

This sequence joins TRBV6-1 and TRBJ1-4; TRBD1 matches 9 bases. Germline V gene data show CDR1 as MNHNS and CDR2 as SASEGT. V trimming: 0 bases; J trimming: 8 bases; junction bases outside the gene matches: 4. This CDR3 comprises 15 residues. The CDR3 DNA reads TGTGCCAGCAGTGAAGCAGGGACAGGGAAGGAAAAACTGTTTTTT. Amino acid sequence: CASSEAGTGKEKLFF.

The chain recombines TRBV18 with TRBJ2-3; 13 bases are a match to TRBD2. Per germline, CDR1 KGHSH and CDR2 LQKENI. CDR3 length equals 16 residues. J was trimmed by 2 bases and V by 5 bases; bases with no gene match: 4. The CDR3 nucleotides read TGTGCCAGCTCAACCGGGACTAGCGGGGCCACAGATACGCAGTATTTT. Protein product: CASSTGTSGATDTQYF. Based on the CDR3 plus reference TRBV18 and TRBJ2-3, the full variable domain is NAGVMQNPRHLVRRRGQEARLRCSPMKGHSHVYWYRQLPEEGLKFMVYLQKENIIDESGMPKERFSAEFPKEGPSILRIQQVVRGDSAAYFCASSTGTSGATDTQYFGPGTRLTVL.

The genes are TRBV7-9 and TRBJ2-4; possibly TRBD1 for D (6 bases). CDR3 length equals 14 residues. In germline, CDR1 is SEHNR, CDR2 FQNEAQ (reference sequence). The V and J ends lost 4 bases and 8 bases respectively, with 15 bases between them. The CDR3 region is CASSSLVPGDIQYF. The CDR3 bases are TGTGCCAGCAGCTCCTTAGTCCCAGGGGACATTCAGTACTTC.